The present TCR beta chain was sequenced within a study of shared clonotypes between healthy human individuals. Positive CCR7 selection of CD45RO-negative cells yielded the naive CD8 cells, and terminally differentiated effector memory CD45RA+ cells were excluded. Assay: immunoSEQ multiplex PCR; the TCRdb copy retains only in-frame clones and omits some. The sample holds about 820,000 clones, around 92% seen once. V was pared by 2 bases and J by 6 bases, with 13 bases between. This CDR3 region has 15 residues. CDR1 and CDR2 from the germline V gene are MDHEN and SYDVKM. This clonotype originated in a man in his thirties or forties in good health. Sequenced input: naive CD8+ T cells sorted from blood. The chain uses TRBV28 and TRBJ2-2; D uncertain. In nucleotides, the CDR3 is TGTGCCAGCAGTTTAAAGGCTCTGGGTGCCGGGGAGCTGTTTTTT. Amino acids: CASSLKALGAGELFF.